A single sample is the source of the 26 T cell receptor beta chains below, sequenced in a study of blood T cells in healthy people across ages (dated by TCRdb to between 2014 and 2017). The library was produced with 5' RACE. Sequenced on an Illumina HiSeq 2500. A second PCR of 7 to 11 cycles was performed with a sample-barcoded 5' primer and a J-beta primer mix. TCRdb took the public reads, trimmed them with fastp at Q25, ran MiXCR for clone calling and kept in-frame beta chains. Rows are unified per CDR3 protein, each entry keeping the most common DNA and genes. Here the sample has 850,000 to 1,000,000 distinct CDR3 sequences; roughly 51% occur a single time. Around 21% of the sample rests with the top ten. Sequencing used blood. These receptors were collected from a woman in her sixties or seventies in good health.

The chain recombines TRBV4-1 with TRBJ2-1; D remains unclear. The germline gives CDR1 MGHRA, CDR2 YSYEKL. The CDR3 length is 16 residues. Deletions cut 4 bases from V and 8 bases from J, with 21 bases between. CDR3 DNA sequence: TGCGCCAGCAGCCTCCAGTTCGGTCCCCGGGTCCATGAGCAGTTCTTC. Its translation: CASSLQFGPRVHEQFF.

This clonotype was counted a few times. A junction boundary mismatches the germline segment, possibly from a read error. The chain carries TRBV28 and TRBJ2-7; no clear D. Per the germline V gene, CDR1 is MDHEN and CDR2 is SYDVKM. The CDR3 runs 13 residues. CDR3 nucleotide sequence: TGCGCCAGCAGCTTGGCGAGAGCCTACGAGCAGTACTTC. This gives the protein CASSLARAYEQYF.

This chain joins TRBV12-3 or TRBV12-4 and TRBJ2-1; 10 positions agree with TRBD2. This CDR3 has 16 residues. Unmatched junction bases numbered 8, after V lost 4 bases and J lost 5 bases. CDR3 bases: TGTGCCAGCAGTTCCGCGACTAGCGGGCCACACAATGAGCAGTTCTTC. It codes for CASSSATSGPHNEQFF.

This clonotype has only a few counts. V gene TRBV29-1 combines with J gene TRBJ2-7; 9 positions agree with TRBD1. Germline values: CDR1 SQVTM, CDR2 ANQGSEA. J gave up 5 bases and V 6 bases, and 8 bases lay outside the gene matches. This CDR3 contains 13 residues. For the CDR3, the DNA is TGCAGCGTGACTAGGGACAGGGCTGACGAGCAGTACTTC. It yields the protein CSVTRDRADEQYF.

This clonotype was seen more than once but under ten times. The rearrangement joins TRBV7-2 to TRBJ2-7, with a weak D call TRBD1 (6 bases). CDR1 is SGHTA, CDR2 FQGNSA, per germline. This CDR3 contains 15 residues. Trimming took 2 bases from V and 4 from J, leaving 15 bases between them. This chain's CDR3 is CASSLIQGVGYEQYF. CDR3 coding DNA: TGTGCCAGCAGCTTAATACAGGGAGTGGGGTACGAGCAGTACTTC.

This chain connects TRBV6-2 or TRBV6-3 to TRBJ2-7, with 8 nucleotides matching TRBD1. Trimming at V came to 5 bases and at J to 4 bases, leaving 10 bases not matched to a gene. Germline CDR1 reads MNHEY; CDR2 reads SVGEGT. The CDR3 is 15 residues long. CDR3 sequence reads: CASSPPRTGPYEQYF. The CDR3 region has the DNA TGTGCCAGCAGTCCCCCACGGACAGGGCCTTACGAGCAGTACTTC.

The CDR3 is CSLDRVYEQYF. CDR3 coding DNA: TGCAGTCTCGACAGGGTCTACGAGCAGTACTTC. The gene calls are TRBV20-1 and TRBJ2-1; 7 positions match TRBD1. The last part of the DNA fits TRBJ2-7 better; the J call may be wrong. Germline V gene data show CDR1 as DFQATT and CDR2 as SNEGSKA (reference sequence). The CDR3 is made up of 11 amino acids.

The chain couples TRBV3-1 to TRBJ1-1; tentatively, D is TRBD1 (5 bases). V was shortened by 4 bases and J by 1 base, with 13 bases between the two germline ends. The CDR3 consists of 15 residues. From germline, CDR1 is LGHDT and CDR2 YNNKEL (reference sequence). The CDR3 region is CASSREGWGNTEAFF. In nucleotides, the CDR3 is TGTGCCAGCAGCCGTGAGGGGTGGGGGAACACTGAAGCTTTCTTT.

The V call is TRBV3-1, the J call TRBJ2-7; 7 bases align to TRBD2. Germline CDR1 is LGHDT and CDR2 is YNNKEL (reference sequence). The ends lost 1 base at V and 6 bases at J; junction bases unmatched: 6. This CDR3 spans 14 amino acids. The CDR3 DNA follows: TGTGCCAGCAGCCAAGTGCGGCGGGGGAGCGAGCAGTACTTC. Translation: CASSQVRRGSEQYF.

The sample holds one count of this clonotype. The CDR3: CASSSQGEQFF. The CDR3 nucleotides read TGTGCCAGCAGCTCCCAGGGTGAGCAGTTCTTC. The V and J genes are TRBV7-8 and TRBJ2-1, with D perhaps TRBD1 (5 bases). Germline loops: CDR1 SGHVS, CDR2 FQNEAQ. The ends were cut back, 4 bases at V and 9 bases at J, with 7 bases in the middle. There are 11 residues in the CDR3.

Note on this clonotype: At one end, the junction sequence differs from germline, possibly due to a read error. This chain connects TRBV4-1 to TRBJ1-2; perhaps TRBD1 as D (5 bases). CDR1 MGHRA and CDR2 YSYEKL come from the germline V gene. CDR3 size: 14 residues. CDR3 sequence (DNA): TGCGCCAGCAGCCCTCGGGACGGTACCTATGGCTGCACCTTC. Amino acids: CASSPRDGTYGCTF.

The genes are TRBV4-3 and TRBJ1-2, with D unclear. CDR1 and CDR2 from the germline V gene are LGHNA and YSLEER. The CDR3 loop spans 15 amino acids. The V end was cut by 7 bases, the J end by 4 bases, with 19 bases between. The CDR3 DNA reads as TGCGCCAGCACCCACTCAGGCCGCGGTGGCTATGGCTACACCTTC. Protein: CASTHSGRGGYGYTF.

V and J are TRBV24-1 and TRBJ2-3, with D possibly matching TRBD1 (5 bases). CDR1 and CDR2 from the germline V gene are KGHDR and SFDVKD. Trimming took off 8 bases at V and 6 bases at J, with 8 bases between the two ends. CDR3 length: 11 residues. Here the CDR3 reads CATTSGDTQYF. Written as DNA, the CDR3 is TGTGCCACCACGTCAGGGGATACGCAGTATTTT.

This sequence joins TRBV14 and TRBJ2-3; D is ambiguous. From germline, CDR1 is SGHDN and CDR2 FVKESK. V shed 1 base and J shed 8 bases, with 7 bases lying between them. This CDR3 has 12 amino acids. The CDR3 reads CASSQGTGTQYF. The CDR3 nucleotides read TGTGCCAGCAGCCAAGGGACCGGTACGCAGTATTTT.

Worth noting for this clonotype: One end of the junction is discordant with germline, which a read error may explain. The rearrangement joins TRBV7-2 to TRBJ2-1; TRBD2 might be the D (6 bases). From germline, CDR1 is SGHTA and CDR2 FQGNSA. The CDR3 has 14 amino acids. DNA for the CDR3: TGTGCCGGCAGCGCCTCCGGGAGCACCAATGAGCAGTTCTTC. It yields the protein CAGSASGSTNEQFF. Drawing the rest from reference TRBV7-2 and TRBJ2-1, the complete variable domain is GAGVSQSPSNKVTEKGKDVELRCDPISGHTALYWYRQSLGQGLEFLIYFQGNSAPDKSGLPSDRFSAERTGGSVSTLTIQRTQQEDSAVYLCAGSASGSTNEQFFGPGTRLTVL.

With regard to this clonotype: A much larger clonotype is one base distant, so this may be a read error. V usage is TRBV7-2 and J usage is TRBJ2-3; 10 bases map to TRBD1. Germline V lookup: CDR1 SGHTA, CDR2 FQGNSA. The CDR3 is 16 residues long. CDR3 amino acids: CDSSGQGGPSTDTQYF. DNA for the CDR3: TGTGACAGCAGCGGACAGGGGGGCCCTAGCACAGATACGCAGTATTTT. The variable domain in full, with the rest retrieved from reference TRBV7-2 and TRBJ2-3, is GAGVSQSPSNKVTEKGKDVELRCDPISGHTALYWYRQSLGQGLEFLIYFQGNSAPDKSGLPSDRFSAERTGGSVSTLTIQRTQQEDSAVYLCDSSGQGGPSTDTQYFGPGTRLTVL.

This clonotype came up a few times. The chain combines TRBV25-1 with TRBJ2-7; no firm D call. The length of the CDR3 is 17 residues. Germline values: CDR1 MGHDK, CDR2 SYGVNS. Trimming shortened V by 6 bases and J by 0 bases, and 21 bases separated the two germline ends. CDR3 DNA: TGTGCCAGCAGCGAACCGGCCGGGCTAGGTTCCTCCTACGAGCAGTACTTC. Amino acids: CASSEPAGLGSSYEQYF.

The rearrangement uses TRBV28 and TRBJ2-6; D perhaps matches TRBD2 (6 bases). Trimming took 1 base from V and 1 from J, leaving 14 bases between them. The length of the CDR3 is 18 residues. Germline V lookup: CDR1 MDHEN, CDR2 SYDVKM. The CDR3 coding sequence is TGTGCCAGCAGTTTATCCGGAGGGAAGACTTCTGGGGCCAACGTCCTGACTTTC. Encoded protein: CASSLSGGKTSGANVLTF. Based on the CDR3 plus reference TRBV28 and TRBJ2-6, the full variable domain is DVKVTQSSRYLVKRTGEKVFLECVQDMDHENMFWYRQDPGLGLRLIYFSYDVKMKEKGDIPEGYSVSREKKERFSLILESASTNQTSMYLCASSLSGGKTSGANVLTFGAGSRLTVL.

V gene TRBV5-5 combines with J gene TRBJ2-4; 9 bases match TRBD2. With the DNA end fitting TRBJ2-5 better, the J assignment may be wrong. Germline CDR1 SGHKS, CDR2 YYEKEE (reference sequence). This CDR3 region has 17 residues. In DNA, the CDR3 is TGTGCCAGCAGCTTGGTGGTGGTAGCGGGAGTGGTAGAGACCCAGTACTTC. This codes for CASSLVVVAGVVETQYF.

The chain couples TRBV29-1 to TRBJ1-1, with D uncertain. The V end lost 7 bases, the J end lost 3 bases, and 18 bases lay between the germline ends. Germline CDR1 is SQVTM and CDR2 is ANQGSEA. This CDR3 spans 14 amino acids. The CDR3 coding sequence is TGCAGCGCCCCGTTACCCCCTGGTTACACTGAAGCTTTCTTT. This codes for CSAPLPPGYTEAFF.

The chain has TRBV7-2 and TRBJ2-1, with 11 positions matching TRBD2. Germline trimming cut 5 bases from V and 4 bases from J; bases unmatched to any gene: 4. This CDR3 is 15 amino acids long. CDR1 SGHTA and CDR2 FQGNSA come from the germline V gene. In DNA form, the CDR3 reads TGTGCCAGCAGCCTGACTAGCGGGGAATACAATGAGCAGTTCTTC. Translating it yields CASSLTSGEYNEQFF.

This clonotype was counted a few times. This sequence joins TRBV3-1 and TRBJ1-2; no clear D gene. The CDR3 is made up of 14 amino acids. CDR1 is LGHDT and CDR2 is YNNKEL in the germline V gene (reference sequence). The ends were cut back, 1 base at V and 2 bases at J, with 8 bases in the middle. The CDR3 DNA sequence: TGTGCCAGCAGCCAAGCATTTTCAAACTATGGCTACACCTTC. Protein product: CASSQAFSNYGYTF.

This clonotype was counted only a few times. This rearrangement joins TRBV30 to TRBJ2-7; 10 nucleotides align to TRBD1. The CDR3 extends over 15 amino acids. Trimming took 3 bases from V and 4 from J; bases not matched to a gene: 9. In germline, CDR1 is GTSNPN, CDR2 SVGIG (reference sequence). The CDR3 loop is CAWRPAGTGAYEQYF. In DNA form, the CDR3 reads TGTGCCTGGAGACCCGCCGGGACAGGGGCGTACGAGCAGTACTTC.

This chain connects TRBV6-2 or TRBV6-3 to TRBJ2-7, with a possible D match to TRBD1 (6 bases). V lost 2 bases and J lost 6, with 23 bases in between. From germline, CDR1 is MNHEY and CDR2 SVGEGT. The CDR3 has 17 amino acids. This CDR3 is CASSYPRTGIKFREQYF. Here the CDR3 DNA reads TGTGCCAGCAGTTACCCCAGAACAGGGATAAAGTTTCGCGAGCAGTACTTC.

This clonotype was seen only a few times. The chain carries TRBV29-1 and TRBJ2-3; weak D call: TRBD2 (5 bases). Germline-derived CDR1 and CDR2 are SQVTM and ANQGSEA. The V end lost 2 bases, the J end lost 11 bases, and 17 bases lay between the germline ends. The CDR3 loop spans 13 amino acids. The CDR3 nucleotides read TGCAGCGTTGAAACCGGCGGGTTCCCTGGGCAGTATTTT. Translating gives CSVETGGFPGQYF.

J is TRBJ2-5 and V is TRBV27; possible D gene TRBD2, 5 bases. The CDR3 spans 14 residues. V was pared by 5 bases and J by 11 bases, with 21 bases between. The germline gives CDR1 MNHEY, CDR2 SMNVEV (reference sequence). The CDR3, as DNA: TGTGCCAGCAGTGTTACCCCGCGGGCGAAAGAGCAGTACTTC. It codes for CASSVTPRAKEQYF.